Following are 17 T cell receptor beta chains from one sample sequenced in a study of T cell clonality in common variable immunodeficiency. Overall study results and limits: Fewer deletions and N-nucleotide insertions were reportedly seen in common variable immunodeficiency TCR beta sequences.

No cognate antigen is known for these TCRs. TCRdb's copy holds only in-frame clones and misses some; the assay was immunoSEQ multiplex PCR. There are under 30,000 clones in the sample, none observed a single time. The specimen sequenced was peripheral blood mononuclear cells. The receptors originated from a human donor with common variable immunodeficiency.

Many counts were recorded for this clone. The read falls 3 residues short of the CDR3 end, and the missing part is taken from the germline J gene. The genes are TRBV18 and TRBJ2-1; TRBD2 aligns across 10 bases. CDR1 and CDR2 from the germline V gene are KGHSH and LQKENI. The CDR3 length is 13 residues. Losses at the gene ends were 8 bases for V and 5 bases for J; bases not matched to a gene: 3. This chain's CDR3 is CASRTSGDNEQFF. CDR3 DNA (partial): TGTGCCAGCCGGACTAGCGGAGACAATGAG.

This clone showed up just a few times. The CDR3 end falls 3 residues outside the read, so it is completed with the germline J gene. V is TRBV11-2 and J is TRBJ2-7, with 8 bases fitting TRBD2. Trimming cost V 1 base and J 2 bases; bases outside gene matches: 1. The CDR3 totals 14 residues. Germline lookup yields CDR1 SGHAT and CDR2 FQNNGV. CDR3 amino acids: CASSLGRGAYEQYF. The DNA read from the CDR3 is TGTGCCAGCAGCTTAGGGCGGGGGGCCTACGAG.

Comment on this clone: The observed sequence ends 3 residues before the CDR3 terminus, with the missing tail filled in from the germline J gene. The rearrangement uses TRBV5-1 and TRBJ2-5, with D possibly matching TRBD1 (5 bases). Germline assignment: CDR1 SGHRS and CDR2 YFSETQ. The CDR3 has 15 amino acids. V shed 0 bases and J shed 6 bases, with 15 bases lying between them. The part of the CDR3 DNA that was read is TGCGCCAGCAGCTTGGGGCAGGGCTTTAAACAGACC. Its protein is CASSLGQGFKQT. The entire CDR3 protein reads CASSLGQGFKQTQYF.

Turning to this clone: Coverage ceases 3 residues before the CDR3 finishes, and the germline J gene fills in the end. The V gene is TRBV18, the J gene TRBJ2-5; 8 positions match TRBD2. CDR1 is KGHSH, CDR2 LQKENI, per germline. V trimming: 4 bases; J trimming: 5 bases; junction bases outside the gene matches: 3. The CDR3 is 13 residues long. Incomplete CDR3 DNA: TGTGCCAGCTCACAGATAGCGGGGGAGACC. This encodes CASSQIAGET. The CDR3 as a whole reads CASSQIAGETQYF.

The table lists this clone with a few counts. The CDR3 is CASSEASPGQGDYGYTF. CDR3 bases read: TGTGCCAGCAGTGAAGCTTCACCGGGACAGGGAGACTATGGC. The rearrangement links TRBV2 to TRBJ1-2, with TRBD1 matching over 9 bases. The CDR3 is cut off 3 residues early in the read; its end comes from the germline J gene. The CDR3 runs to 17 residues. After removal of 0 bases from V and 3 bases from J, the junction contained 8 bases not matched to a gene. CDR1 is SNHLY and CDR2 is FYNNEI in the germline V gene.

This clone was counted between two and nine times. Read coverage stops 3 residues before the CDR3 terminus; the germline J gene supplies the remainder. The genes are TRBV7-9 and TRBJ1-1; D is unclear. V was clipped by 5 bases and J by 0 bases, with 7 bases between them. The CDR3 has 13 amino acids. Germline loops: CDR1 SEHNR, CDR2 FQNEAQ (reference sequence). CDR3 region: CASSNHLNTEAFF. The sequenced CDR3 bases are TGTGCCAGCAGCAATCATCTGAACACTGAA.

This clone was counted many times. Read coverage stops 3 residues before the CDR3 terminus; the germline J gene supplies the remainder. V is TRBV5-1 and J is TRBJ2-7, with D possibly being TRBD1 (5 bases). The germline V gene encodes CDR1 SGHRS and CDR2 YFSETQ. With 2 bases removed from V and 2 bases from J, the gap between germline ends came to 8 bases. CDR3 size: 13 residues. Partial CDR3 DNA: TGCGCCAGCAGCTTACAGGCAGCCTACGAG. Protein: CASSLQAAYE. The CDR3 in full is CASSLQAAYEQYF.

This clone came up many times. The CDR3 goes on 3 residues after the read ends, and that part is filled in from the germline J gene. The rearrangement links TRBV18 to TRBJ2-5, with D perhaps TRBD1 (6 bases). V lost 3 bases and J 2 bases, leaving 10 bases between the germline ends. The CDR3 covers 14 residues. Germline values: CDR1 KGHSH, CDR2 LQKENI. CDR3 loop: CASSPLGQQETQYF. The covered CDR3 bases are TGTGCCAGCTCACCTCTAGGACAGCAAGAGACC.

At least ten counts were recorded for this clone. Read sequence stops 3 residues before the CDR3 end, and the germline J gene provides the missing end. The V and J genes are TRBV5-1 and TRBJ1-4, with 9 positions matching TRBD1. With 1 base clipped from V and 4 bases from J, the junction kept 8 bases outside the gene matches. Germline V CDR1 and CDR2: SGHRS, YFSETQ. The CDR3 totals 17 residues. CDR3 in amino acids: CASSLRSMGQGNEKLFF. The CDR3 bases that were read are TGCGCCAGCAGCTTGAGGTCCATGGGACAGGGTAATGAAAAA.

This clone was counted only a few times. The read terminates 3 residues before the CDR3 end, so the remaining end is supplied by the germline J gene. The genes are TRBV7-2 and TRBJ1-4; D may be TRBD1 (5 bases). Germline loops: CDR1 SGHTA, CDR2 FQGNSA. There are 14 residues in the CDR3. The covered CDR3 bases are TGTGCCAGCAGCAACTCCCGAACAGGCTCGCAA. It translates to CASSNSRTGSQ. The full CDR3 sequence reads CASSNSRTGSQLFF.

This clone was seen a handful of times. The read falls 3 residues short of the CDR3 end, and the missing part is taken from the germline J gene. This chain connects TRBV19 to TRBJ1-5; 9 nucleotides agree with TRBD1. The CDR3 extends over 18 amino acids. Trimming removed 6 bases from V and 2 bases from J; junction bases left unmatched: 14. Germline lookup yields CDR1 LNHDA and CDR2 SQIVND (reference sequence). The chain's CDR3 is CASSRMTGGRSGNQPQHF. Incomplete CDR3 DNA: TGTGCCAGTAGCAGAATGACAGGGGGGCGAAGTGGCAATCAGCCC.

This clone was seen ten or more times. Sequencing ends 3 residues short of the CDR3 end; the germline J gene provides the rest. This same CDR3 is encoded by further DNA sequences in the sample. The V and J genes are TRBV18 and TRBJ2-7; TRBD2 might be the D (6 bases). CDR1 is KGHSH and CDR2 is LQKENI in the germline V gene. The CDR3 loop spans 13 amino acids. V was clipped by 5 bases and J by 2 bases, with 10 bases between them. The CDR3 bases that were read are TGTGCCAGCTCAAGGGACTCGACCTACGAG. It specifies CASSRDSTYE. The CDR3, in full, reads CASSRDSTYEQYF.

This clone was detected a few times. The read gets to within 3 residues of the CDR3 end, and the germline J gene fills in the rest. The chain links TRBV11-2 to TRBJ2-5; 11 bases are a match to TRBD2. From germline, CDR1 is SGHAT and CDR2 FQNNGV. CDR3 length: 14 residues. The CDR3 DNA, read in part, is TGTGCCAGCAGCTTAGAACTAGCGGGGGACACC. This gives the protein CASSLELAGDT. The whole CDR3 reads CASSLELAGDTQYF.

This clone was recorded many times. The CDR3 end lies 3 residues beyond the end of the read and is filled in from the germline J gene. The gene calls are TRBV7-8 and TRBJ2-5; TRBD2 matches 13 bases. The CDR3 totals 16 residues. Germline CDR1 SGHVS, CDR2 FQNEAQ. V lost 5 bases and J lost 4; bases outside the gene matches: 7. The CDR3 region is CASSPRLAGGIETQYF. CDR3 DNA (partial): TGTGCCAGCAGCCCGCGACTAGCGGGGGGAATAGAGACC.

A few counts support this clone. Incomplete CDR3 DNA: TGTGCCAGTAGTAGCGGACAGGGCTACACAGATACG. Its protein product is CASSSGQGYTDT. The whole CDR3 is CASSSGQGYTDTQYF. The chain uses TRBV19 and TRBJ2-3, with TRBD1 matching over 8 bases. Coverage ceases 3 residues before the CDR3 finishes, and the germline J gene fills in the end. The CDR3 totals 15 residues. With V trimmed by 4 bases and J by 2 bases, 5 bases remained unmatched. Looked up from germline, CDR1 is LNHDA and CDR2 is SQIVND (reference sequence). The full variable domain, its missing parts supplied by reference TRBV19 and TRBJ2-3, is DGGITQSPKYLFRKEGQNVTLSCEQNLNHDAMYWYRQDPGQGLRLIYYSQIVNDFQKGDIAEGYSVSREKKESFPLTVTSAQKNPTAFYLCASSSGQGYTDTQYFGPGTRLTVL.

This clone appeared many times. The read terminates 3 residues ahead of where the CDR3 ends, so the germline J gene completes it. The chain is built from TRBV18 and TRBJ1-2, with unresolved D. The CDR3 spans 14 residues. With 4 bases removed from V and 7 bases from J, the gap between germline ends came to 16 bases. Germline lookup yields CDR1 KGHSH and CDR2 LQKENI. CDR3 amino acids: CASSLRRVEGGYTF. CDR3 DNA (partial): TGTGCCAGCTCACTTCGGCGGGTTGAAGGTGGC.

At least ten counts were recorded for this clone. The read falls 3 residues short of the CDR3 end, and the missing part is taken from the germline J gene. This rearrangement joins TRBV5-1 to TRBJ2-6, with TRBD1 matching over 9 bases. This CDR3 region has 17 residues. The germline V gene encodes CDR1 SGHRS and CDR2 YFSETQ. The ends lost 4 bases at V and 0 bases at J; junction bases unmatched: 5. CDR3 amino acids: CASSKRQGGSGANVLTF. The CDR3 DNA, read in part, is TGCGCCAGCAGCAAGCGACAGGGGGGCTCTGGGGCCAACGTC.